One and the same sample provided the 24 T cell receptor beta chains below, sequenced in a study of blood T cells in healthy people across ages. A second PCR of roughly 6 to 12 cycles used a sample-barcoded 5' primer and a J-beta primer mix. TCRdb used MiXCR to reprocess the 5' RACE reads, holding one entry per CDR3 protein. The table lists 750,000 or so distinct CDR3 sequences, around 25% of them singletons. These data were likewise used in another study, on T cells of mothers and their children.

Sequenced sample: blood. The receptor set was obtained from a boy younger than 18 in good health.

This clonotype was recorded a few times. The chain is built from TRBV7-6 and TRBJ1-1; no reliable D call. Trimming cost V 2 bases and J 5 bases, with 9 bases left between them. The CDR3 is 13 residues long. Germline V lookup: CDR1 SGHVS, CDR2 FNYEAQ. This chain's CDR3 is CASSLPEVTEAFF. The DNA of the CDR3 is TGTGCCAGCAGCTTACCTGAGGTAACTGAAGCTTTCTTT.

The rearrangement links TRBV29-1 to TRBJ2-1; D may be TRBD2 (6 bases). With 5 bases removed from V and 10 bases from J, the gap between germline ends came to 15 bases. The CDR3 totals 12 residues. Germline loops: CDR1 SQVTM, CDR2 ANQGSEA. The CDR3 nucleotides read TGCAGCGTTAGAGGAGGGGTTGGGGAGCAGTTCTTC. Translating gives CSVRGGVGEQFF.

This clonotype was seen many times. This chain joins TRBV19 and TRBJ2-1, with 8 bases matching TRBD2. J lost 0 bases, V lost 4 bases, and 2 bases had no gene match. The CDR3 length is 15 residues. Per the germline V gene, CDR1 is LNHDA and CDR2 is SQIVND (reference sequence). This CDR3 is CASSTGTSSYNEQFF. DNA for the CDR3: TGTGCCAGTAGTACCGGGACTAGCTCCTACAATGAGCAGTTCTTC.

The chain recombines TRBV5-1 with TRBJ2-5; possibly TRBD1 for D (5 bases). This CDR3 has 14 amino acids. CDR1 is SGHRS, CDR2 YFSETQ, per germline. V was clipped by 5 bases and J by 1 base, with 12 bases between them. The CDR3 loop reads CASRRQLTQETQYF. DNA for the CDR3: TGCGCCAGCAGACGACAGTTGACCCAAGAGACCCAGTACTTC.

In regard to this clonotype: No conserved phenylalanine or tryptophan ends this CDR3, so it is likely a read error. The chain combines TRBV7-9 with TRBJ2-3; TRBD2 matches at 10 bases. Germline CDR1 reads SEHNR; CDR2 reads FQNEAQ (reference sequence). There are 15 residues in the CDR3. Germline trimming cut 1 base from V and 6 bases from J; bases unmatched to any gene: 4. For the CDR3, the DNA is TGTGCCAGCAGCTTAGTGCTAGCGGGGGACGATACGCAGTATCTT. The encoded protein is CASSLVLAGDDTQYL.

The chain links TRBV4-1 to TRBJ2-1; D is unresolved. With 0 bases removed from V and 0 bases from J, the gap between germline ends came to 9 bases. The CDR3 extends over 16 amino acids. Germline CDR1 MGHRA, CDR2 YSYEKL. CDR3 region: CASSQEELGSYNEQFF. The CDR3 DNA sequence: TGCGCCAGCAGCCAAGAGGAGCTCGGCTCCTACAATGAGCAGTTCTTC.

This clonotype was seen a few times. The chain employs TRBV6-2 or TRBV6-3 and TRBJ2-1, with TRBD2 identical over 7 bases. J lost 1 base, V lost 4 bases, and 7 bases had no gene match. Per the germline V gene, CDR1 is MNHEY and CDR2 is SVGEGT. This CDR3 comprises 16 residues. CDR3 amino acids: CASSLMGGGSYNEQFF. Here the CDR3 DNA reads TGTGCCAGCAGTTTAATGGGCGGGGGTTCCTACAATGAGCAGTTCTTC.

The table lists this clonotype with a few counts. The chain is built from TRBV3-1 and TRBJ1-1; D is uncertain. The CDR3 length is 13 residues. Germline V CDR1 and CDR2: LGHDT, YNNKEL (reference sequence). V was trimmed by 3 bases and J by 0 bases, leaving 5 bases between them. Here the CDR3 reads CASSHGMNTEAFF. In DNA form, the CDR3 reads TGTGCCAGCAGCCATGGAATGAACACTGAAGCTTTCTTT.

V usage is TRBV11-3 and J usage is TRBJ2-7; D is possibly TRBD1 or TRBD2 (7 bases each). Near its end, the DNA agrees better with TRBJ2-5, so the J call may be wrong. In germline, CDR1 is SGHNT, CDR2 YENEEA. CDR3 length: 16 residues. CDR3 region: CASSLPKTGRGETQYF. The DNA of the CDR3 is TGTGCCAGCAGCCTCCCGAAGACAGGGAGGGGGGAGACCCAGTACTTC.

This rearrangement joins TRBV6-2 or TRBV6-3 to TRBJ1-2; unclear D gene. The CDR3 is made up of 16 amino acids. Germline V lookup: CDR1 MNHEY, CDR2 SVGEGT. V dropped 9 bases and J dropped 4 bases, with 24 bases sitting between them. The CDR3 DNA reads TGTGCCAGTGCAGATGACATATTCACCGAGGCCTATGGCTACACCTTC. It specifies CASADDIFTEAYGYTF.

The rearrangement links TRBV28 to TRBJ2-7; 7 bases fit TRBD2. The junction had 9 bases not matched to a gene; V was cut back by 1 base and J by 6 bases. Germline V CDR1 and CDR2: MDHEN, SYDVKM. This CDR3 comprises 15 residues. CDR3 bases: TGTGCCAGCAGTTTATTCCCGGGACTACCCTTCGAGCAGTACTTC. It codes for CASSLFPGLPFEQYF.

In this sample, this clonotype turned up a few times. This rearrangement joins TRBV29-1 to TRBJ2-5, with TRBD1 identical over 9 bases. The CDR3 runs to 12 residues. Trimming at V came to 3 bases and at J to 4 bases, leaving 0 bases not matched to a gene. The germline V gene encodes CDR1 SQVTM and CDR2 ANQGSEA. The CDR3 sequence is CSVEDRGETQYF. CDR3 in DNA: TGCAGCGTTGAGGACAGGGGAGAGACCCAGTACTTC.

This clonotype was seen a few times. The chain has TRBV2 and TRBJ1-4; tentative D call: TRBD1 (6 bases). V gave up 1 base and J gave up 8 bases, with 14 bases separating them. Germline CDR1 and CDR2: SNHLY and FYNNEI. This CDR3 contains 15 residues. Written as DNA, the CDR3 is TGTGCCAGCAGTGAAGGGACAGCGCGGGGGGAAAAACTGTTTTTT. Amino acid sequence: CASSEGTARGEKLFF. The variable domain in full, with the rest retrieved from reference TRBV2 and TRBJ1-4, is EPEVTQTPSHQVTQMGQEVILRCVPISNHLYFYWYRQILGQKVEFLVSFYNNEISEKSEIFDDQFSVERPDGSNFTLKIRSTKLEDSAMYFCASSEGTARGEKLFFGSGTQLSVL.

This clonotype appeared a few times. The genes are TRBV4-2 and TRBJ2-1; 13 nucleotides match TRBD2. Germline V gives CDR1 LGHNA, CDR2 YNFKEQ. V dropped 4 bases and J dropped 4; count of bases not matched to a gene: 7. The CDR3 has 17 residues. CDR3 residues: CASSRGLAGAGYNEQFF. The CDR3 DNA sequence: TGTGCCAGCAGCCGCGGACTAGCGGGAGCAGGGTACAATGAGCAGTTCTTC.

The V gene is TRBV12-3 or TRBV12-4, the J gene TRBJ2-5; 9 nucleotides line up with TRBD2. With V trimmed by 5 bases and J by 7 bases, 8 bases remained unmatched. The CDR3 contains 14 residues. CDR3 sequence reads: CASSLRTSVLTQYF. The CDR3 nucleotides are TGTGCCAGCAGTCTAAGGACTAGCGTTCTGACCCAGTACTTC.

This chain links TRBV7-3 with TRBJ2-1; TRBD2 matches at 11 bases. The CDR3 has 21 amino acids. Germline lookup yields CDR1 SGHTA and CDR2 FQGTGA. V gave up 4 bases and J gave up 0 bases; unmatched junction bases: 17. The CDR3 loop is CASSSHLTSGDKPTSYNEQFF. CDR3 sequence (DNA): TGTGCCAGCAGCTCTCACCTGACTAGCGGGGACAAACCTACCTCCTACAATGAGCAGTTCTTC.

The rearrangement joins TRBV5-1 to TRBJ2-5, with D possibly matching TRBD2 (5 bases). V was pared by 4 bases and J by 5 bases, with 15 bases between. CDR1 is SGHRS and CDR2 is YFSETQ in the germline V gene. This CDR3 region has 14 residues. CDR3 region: CASSAGPPVETQYF. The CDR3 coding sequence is TGCGCCAGCAGCGCGGGCCCCCCGGTGGAGACCCAGTACTTC. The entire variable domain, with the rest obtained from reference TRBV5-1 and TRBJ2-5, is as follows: KAGVTQTPRYLIKTRGQQVTLSCSPISGHRSVSWYQQTPGQGLQFLFEYFSETQRNKGNFPGRFSGRQFSNSRSEMNVSTLELGDSALYLCASSAGPPVETQYFGPGTRLLVL.

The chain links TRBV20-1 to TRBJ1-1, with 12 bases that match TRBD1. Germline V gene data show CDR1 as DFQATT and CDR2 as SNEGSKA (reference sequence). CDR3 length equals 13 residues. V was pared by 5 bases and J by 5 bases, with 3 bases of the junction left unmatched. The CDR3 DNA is TGCAGTGCTGGGGACAGGGGGCGTACTGAAGCTTTCTTT. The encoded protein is CSAGDRGRTEAFF.

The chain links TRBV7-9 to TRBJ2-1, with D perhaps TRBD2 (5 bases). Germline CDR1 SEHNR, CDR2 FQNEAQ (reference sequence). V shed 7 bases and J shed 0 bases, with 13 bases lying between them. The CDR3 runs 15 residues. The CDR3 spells CASNLREGSYNEQFF. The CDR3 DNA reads TGTGCCAGCAACTTGAGAGAGGGCTCCTACAATGAGCAGTTCTTC.

The CDR3 here is CASSLVGGLTEAFF. CDR3 sequence (DNA): TGTGCCAGCAGCTTGGTAGGAGGCCTCACTGAAGCTTTCTTT. This sequence joins TRBV5-4 and TRBJ1-1, with D hard to call. This CDR3 spans 14 amino acids. Germline V lookup: CDR1 SGHNT, CDR2 YYREEE (reference sequence). With 0 bases removed from V and 4 bases from J, the gap between germline ends came to 10 bases.

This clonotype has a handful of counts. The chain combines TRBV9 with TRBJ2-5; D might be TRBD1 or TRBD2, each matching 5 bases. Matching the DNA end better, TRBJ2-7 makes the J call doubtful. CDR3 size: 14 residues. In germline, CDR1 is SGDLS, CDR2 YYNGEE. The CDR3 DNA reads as TGTGCCAGCAGCGTACGGGACGGACACTACGAGCAGTACTTC. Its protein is CASSVRDGHYEQYF.

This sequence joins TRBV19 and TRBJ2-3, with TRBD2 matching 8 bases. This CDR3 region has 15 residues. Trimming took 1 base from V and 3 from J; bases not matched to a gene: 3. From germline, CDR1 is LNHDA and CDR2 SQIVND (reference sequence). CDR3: CASSIVSGATDTQYF. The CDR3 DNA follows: TGTGCCAGTAGTATAGTTAGCGGGGCTACAGATACGCAGTATTTT. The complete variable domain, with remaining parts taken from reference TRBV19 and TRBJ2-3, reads DGGITQSPKYLFRKEGQNVTLSCEQNLNHDAMYWYRQDPGQGLRLIYYSQIVNDFQKGDIAEGYSVSREKKESFPLTVTSAQKNPTAFYLCASSIVSGATDTQYFGPGTRLTVL.

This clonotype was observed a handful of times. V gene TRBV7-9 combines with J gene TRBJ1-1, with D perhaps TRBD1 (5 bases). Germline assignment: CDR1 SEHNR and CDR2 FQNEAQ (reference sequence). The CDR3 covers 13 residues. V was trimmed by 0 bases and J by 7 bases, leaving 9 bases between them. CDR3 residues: CASSLAAGYEAFF. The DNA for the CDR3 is TGTGCCAGCAGCTTAGCGGCAGGGTATGAAGCTTTCTTT.

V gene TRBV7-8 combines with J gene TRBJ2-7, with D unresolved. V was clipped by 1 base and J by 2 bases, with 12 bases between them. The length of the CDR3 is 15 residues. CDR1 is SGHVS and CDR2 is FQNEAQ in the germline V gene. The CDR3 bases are TGTGCCAGCAGCTTAGAGTTCAGACCAGCCTACGAGCAGTACTTC. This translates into CASSLEFRPAYEQYF.